This T cell receptor (beta chain) emerged from a study of control samples from healthy donors and cancer patients. The CDR3 runs to 13 residues. Germline V gives CDR1 MNHEY, CDR2 SMNVEV (reference sequence). V gave up 8 bases and J gave up 1 base, with 11 bases separating them. Some clones are missing from TCRdb's copy, which holds only in-frame ones; the method was immunoSEQ multiplex PCR. The table records about 110,000 clones, about 89% of them present only once. The chain recombines TRBV27 with TRBJ1-1; D ambiguous. The source material was blood. The receptor was isolated from a woman in her forties or fifties in good health. Here the CDR3 reads CASGSHRNTEAFF. CDR3 sequence (DNA): TGTGCCAGCGGGTCCCACAGGAACACTGAAGCTTTCTTT.